This T cell receptor (beta chain) was found in a study of CD8+ T cells in alopecia areata. Study-level information: Treated patients were given oral tofacitinib, which was dosed at 5 to 10 mg twice daily. Findings of the study overall: Across lesional scalp, and particularly alopecia totalis/universalis, clonality surpassed that of normal scalp. Patients shared TCRs less clearly than mice did, possibly for HLA-related reasons.

V was clipped by 4 bases and J by 0 bases; unmatched bases: 8. Germline CDR1 is MNHEY and CDR2 is SMNVEV (reference sequence). This CDR3 region has 16 residues. As for this clone: Its cognate antigen is unknown.

Extraction and reverse transcription of RNA yielded cDNA as the sequencing template. Sequencing used immunoSEQ multiplex PCR; TCRdb keeps in-frame clones, though not all of them. The sample records some 180,000 clones, roughly 59% being singletons. This sequence joins TRBV27 and TRBJ1-2; 7 bases match TRBD1. The source is a human donor with alopecia areata. The sample was CD4+ T cells sorted from blood, taken at week 0. This chain's CDR3 is CASSSGTASANYGYTF. The CDR3 DNA sequence: TGTGCCAGCAGTTCCGGGACAGCATCAGCTAACTATGGCTACACCTTC.